This paragraph reports one TCR beta chain. Its cognate antigen is unknown. Germline loops: CDR1 PRHDT, CDR2 FYEKMQ (reference sequence). V lost 2 bases and J 5 bases, leaving 11 bases between the germline ends. This CDR3 is built from 14 residues. Averaging approximately 0.11 L, one heparinised blood draw was given by each donor. All of the isolated RNA was reverse transcribed, so expressed TCRB transcripts were sequenced. The data were produced by immunoSEQ multiplex PCR, yet TCRdb's version contains in-frame clones alone and is incomplete. Here the sample spans under 25,000 clones, more than 45% being singletons. This sample was taken from a study of beta chain features in type 1 diabetes. Overall study results and limits: Type 1 diabetes patients showed a moderate but significant shortening of TCRB CDR3s in all four CD4+ subsets.

The sequence came from a man younger than 30 with type 1 diabetes. This rearrangement joins TRBV13 to TRBJ2-3; TRBD1 might be the D (6 bases). Sequences were obtained from stem cell memory CD4+ T cells from blood. This chain's CDR3 is CASSLNVGGDTQYF. In DNA form, the CDR3 reads TGTGCCAGCAGCTTAAATGTAGGGGGAGATACGCAGTATTTT.